This T cell receptor beta chain was recovered during a study of cytomegalovirus exposure and HLA in healthy donors (TCRdb year 2017). With regard to the full study: An earlier analysis of some 620 of the donors reported over 250 Gb of sequence data and 117 million unique TCR beta sequences obtained from about 170 million T cells. Roughly 300 gigabases of sequencing data and 78 million or so unique TCR sequences were included in an early release covering about 700 HLA-typed donors. Of the approximately 370 genotyped donors, roughly 76% were placed in the genetic ancestry cluster associated with self-reported Caucasian donors. The study aimed to test whether signatures of past pathogen exposure could be identified by cataloging public T cell receptors. The study used immunosequencing to profile the T cell repertoires of 666 subjects and linked those repertoires to cytomegalovirus serostatus. In addition to the first cohort of 666 subjects, a separate validation cohort of 120 different subjects was used. To predict cytomegalovirus infection status, the study combined high-throughput TCR immunosequencing, statistical association of individual TCRs with disease status, and machine learning. To study patterns of TCR occurrence, a later analysis re-analyzed previously published TCR beta repertoires from around 700 donors and added high-resolution HLA genotyping. The later analysis used no new phenotypic data to find candidate immune exposures, relying instead on TCR beta sequences and their occurrence across donors. To decide whether each TCR beta V gene segment behaved as functional or pseudogenic, an earlier analysis of some 540 of the donors relied on high-throughput TCR beta sequencing. Donor age, sex, ethnicity and CMV serostatus were compiled alongside the repertoire data. A later genetic analysis took genome-wide SNP genotypes for about 65% of the roughly 670 donors and used that subset as a discovery cohort. All discovery cohort repertoires had been generated using a single sequencing platform. HLA typing covered class I and class II loci at four-digit resolution. Typing coverage differed by locus: A, B, C, DRB1 and DQB1 were typed in roughly 629-630 donors, DQA1 in 522, DPA1 in approximately 600, and DPB1 in just under 490. Roughly five DR-DQ haplotypes were handled as single units for association and clustering because linkage in the cohort was strong. Among roughly 400 genotyped donors of the cohort, an average of roughly 230,000 unique TCR beta nucleotide sequences was sequenced per donor, of which approximately 18% were non-productive.

A word on this clone: What this receptor recognizes is not known.

Libraries were built with the immunoSEQ multiplex PCR assay. The multiplex PCR relied on a mix of 60 forward primers for TCR Vbeta segments and 13 reverse primers for TCR Jbeta segments. Amplification of the CDR3 region of rearranged TCR beta genes was performed with a multiplex PCR assay on genomic DNA. The amplified TCR beta libraries were sequenced on the Illumina HiSeq System as 87-base-pair reads. Processing in the source paper ran as follows. Across the 500 to 850 repertoires, a later analysis counted about 81 million unique TCR beta chains, 8.5 million to 12 million of which were shared by at least two donors. Raw reads were error-corrected and collapsed into unique sequences by a nearest-neighbor algorithm in which closely related sequences were merged to remove PCR and sequencing errors. V, D and J gene segments were assigned by aligning CDR3 sequences to IMGT reference sequences. For a sequence to be retained, at least a six-nucleotide match to both a V gene segment and a J gene segment was required. A rearrangement was called productive if the CDR3 had no stop codons and remained in frame with V and J, and every other rearrangement was called non-productive. CDR3 was defined by IMGT convention, running from the second conserved V-encoded cysteine to the conserved J-encoded phenylalanine. In an earlier analysis of approximately 590 of the donors, sequences lacking an unambiguous match to a single V gene segment were excluded. An earlier analysis of 550 to 650 of the donors classified V segments as functional when productive rearrangements were above 56.7% and as segregating when the standard deviation between donors was above 5%. A statistical classification framework was built to diagnose cytomegalovirus status from the catalog of TCR beta chain sequences. In a later analysis, TCR nucleotide sequences were compared against IMGT/GENE-DB human TR gene sequences so that V and J genes could be assigned. The TCRdist pipeline was used in a later analysis to assign CDR3 sequences and most-parsimonious VDJ recombination scenarios. In a later analysis, every TCR beta chain was defined by the combination of its CDR3 amino acid sequence and its V-gene family, and reads without a unique V-gene family were dropped. As a way to deal with suspected cross-contamination and a sequencing artifact, a later analysis dropped under 600 nucleotide sequences that were highly shared and had low generation probability. A later analysis calculated a clonal expansion index for each public chain from normalized within-repertoire ranks of inferred template counts. In a later analysis, generation probabilities were computed using a VDJ recombination model fitted to out-of-frame rearrangements, and the results were checked against IGoR. In a later analysis, hypergeometric tests were used to score TCR-TCR, TCR-HLA and TCR-CMV co-occurrence, with a repertoire-size bias correction applied to TCR pairs. False discovery rates were estimated in a later analysis by permuting HLA or CMV assignments 20 times. In a later analysis, co-occurring TCRs were grouped using DBSCAN, with TCRdist sequence similarity added in when clustering inside HLA-allele-positive subsets. Repertoires with fewer than 30,000 or more than 120,000 public chains, plus five repertoires with anomalous nucleotide sharing, were excluded from co-occurrence clustering. TCRdb mirrors the immuneACCESS table, restricted to in-frame sequences. Some clones are absent from its copies; in checked studies, under half trace to an unresolved V gene, and the reason for the others is unknown. That table furnishes V, J and clone size, whereas the DNA furnished D and trimming. The sample table includes some 130,000 clones. The top ten clones comprise 1.5% to 2% of the sample.

The cohort consisted of 666 healthy bone marrow donors. All cohort members were sampled while nominally healthy, although unrecorded immune exposures were likely present. The donor was CMV seronegative and belonged to the group of 320 or so seronegative cohort members. Every donor gave a peripheral blood sample, and the peripheral blood mononuclear cells from that sample were used for TCR beta sequencing. Genomic DNA was extracted from the blood cell samples with the Qiagen DNeasy Blood Extraction Kit. V lost 0 bases and J lost 3 bases, and the count of bases not matched to a germline gene is 1. The cysteine opens and the phenylalanine closes a CDR3 of 16 amino acids. Only the CDR3 DNA stays, 48 bases, in frame from base 1. From a lookup of the germline V gene, CDR1 and CDR2 are SGHRS and YFSETQ. The paper as a whole reports these results and caveats: Correlated functional status among segregating V segments might be attributable to linkage disequilibrium, but an unknown experimental factor could not be ruled out. Immune exposure information for the cohort was limited to CMV serostatus. A cluster of highly shared sequence variants was judged likely to be a technical artifact of the sequencing pipeline. Strong co-occurrence of HLA alleles, especially DR and DQ, made assigning TCR associations to individual alleles difficult. The authors suggested that the approach could potentially be extended to other disease states and immunological phenotypes. The study listed 164 TCR beta chains as associated with cytomegalovirus. In both the original and validation cohorts, the classifier was reported to diagnose cytomegalovirus status with high specificity and sensitivity. The earlier analysis of about 600 of the donors excluded some 16 rarely observed V segments, including chromosome 9 orphons, because counts were too low. According to a later analysis, most CMV-associated TCR beta chains appeared to be HLA-restricted, and the HLA associations seemed to be driven largely by CMV exposure. The presence/absence analyses assumed that sequencing depth was roughly uniform across donors, and that assumption may not be true. A later analysis reported that several top co-occurrence clusters appeared linked to parvovirus B19, influenza, CMV and Epstein-Barr virus. Most TCR sequences were seen in very few donors, while some public TCRs were found in many individuals. This cohort had only TCR beta chains sequenced, and the lack of alpha or paired-chain data limited which features could be detected. Because the 87-base-pair reads could not distinguish some IMGT-functional V segments, including TRBV6-2 and TRBV6-3, those segments were excluded. An earlier analysis of several hundred of the donors showed that most TCR beta V segments appeared in productive rearrangements either about 90% or about 30% of the time, which broadly matched IMGT annotations. Compared with equally common non-associated chains, HLA-associated TCR beta chains in a later analysis were more clonally expanded and had lower generation probabilities. Because HLA typing was missing for some donors at each locus, association tests included only the typed subset. In vitro tests confirmed that a few of the cytomegalovirus-associated TCR beta chains recognize cytomegalovirus antigens. A further reported finding was that TCR beta sequences accurately predicted the HLA-A and HLA-B alleles for most subjects in the first cohort. A later genetic analysis associated a missense DCLRE1C variant with V-gene and J-gene trimming of TCR beta chains, and an independent cohort replicated the association. A later genetic analysis reported fewer N-insertions in productive TCRs among donors in an Asian-associated ancestry cluster than the roughly 720-donor mean. In a later analysis, TCR association rates were found to vary across HLA loci, with the most associated TCRs seen for DRB1 alleles and the fewest for HLA-C alleles. Specific HLA alleles were associated with 15,000 to 20,000 TCR beta sequences at a false discovery rate of 0.05 in a later analysis.

Specimen: PBMCs. The rearrangement joined TRBV5-1 to TRBJ2-3; the junction holds 13 bases that match TRBD2. The sequence was obtained from a woman in her sixties in good health and CMV-seronegative. In nucleotides, the sequence is TGCGCCAGCAGCTTGGGGACTAGCGGGAGAACAGATACGCAGTATTTT. It is translated as CASSLGTSGRTDTQYF.